This T cell receptor beta chain is drawn from a study of vaccination and CD4 T cells after COVID-19. The wider study: Post-vaccine sample collection happened at a median of approximately 70 days after dose two, ranging 14 to 241.

Treatment here: approximately nine-day PBMC culture with coronavirus spike peptide pools or control peptides (ViraFEST assay). Every positive PCR date fell between March and December 2020, earlier than the US Alpha, Beta and Delta variants. The authors swapped half the medium for fresh IL-2 medium on days 3 and 7. V dropped 3 bases and J dropped 0 bases, with 15 bases sitting between them. CDR1 and CDR2 (germline): DFQATT, SNEGSKA (reference sequence). This CDR3 has 15 residues. CD4+ T cells that had been cultured provided DNA sequenced with the Oncomine TCR Beta short-read assay. TCRdb processed the PCR reads anew with MiXCR; each CDR3 protein has one entry. The data show 7,500 to 9,500 distinct CDR3 sequences, about 47% seen once. About this clonotype itself: What it binds is unknown.

The J gene is TRBJ2-7, the V gene TRBV20-1; D remains unclear. Input material: CD4+ T cells from blood, cultured in vitro. This receptor was obtained from a human donor who had recovered from COVID-19. The CDR3 DNA is TGCAGTGCTAGTACTGGCCTCATCAACTCCTACGAGCAGTACTTC. It translates to CSASTGLINSYEQYF.